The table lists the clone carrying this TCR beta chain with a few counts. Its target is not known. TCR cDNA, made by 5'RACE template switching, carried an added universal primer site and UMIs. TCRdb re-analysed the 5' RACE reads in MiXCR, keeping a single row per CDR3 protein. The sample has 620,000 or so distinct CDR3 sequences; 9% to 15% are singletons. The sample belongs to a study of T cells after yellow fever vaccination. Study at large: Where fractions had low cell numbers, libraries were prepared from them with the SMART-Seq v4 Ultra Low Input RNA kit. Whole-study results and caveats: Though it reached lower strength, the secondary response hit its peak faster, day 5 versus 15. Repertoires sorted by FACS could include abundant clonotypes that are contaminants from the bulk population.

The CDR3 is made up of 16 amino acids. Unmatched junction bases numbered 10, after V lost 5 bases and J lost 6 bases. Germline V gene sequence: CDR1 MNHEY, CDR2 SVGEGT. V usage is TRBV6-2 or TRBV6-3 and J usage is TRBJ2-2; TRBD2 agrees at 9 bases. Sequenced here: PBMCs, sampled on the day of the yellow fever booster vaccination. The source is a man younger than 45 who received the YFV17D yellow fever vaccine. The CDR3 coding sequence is TGTGCCAGCAGTCTGTCGAGCGGGAGGTTCTCCGGGGAGCTGTTTTTT. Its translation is CASSLSSGRFSGELFF.